Sequencing of this T cell receptor (beta chain) was carried out in a study of T cell responses to AZD1222 COVID-19 vaccine. Background on the study: Analyses pooled second doses at about 4 or about 12 weeks.

Assay used: immunoSEQ multiplex PCR; TCRdb lists only in-frame clones, some missing. The data contain fewer than 85,000 clones, approximately 88% of them singletons. Germline V gene lookup returns CDR1 MRHNA and CDR2 SNTAGT. Trimming stripped 4 bases from V and 5 bases from J, with 11 bases between. The CDR3 runs 13 residues. As for this clone: Its specificity is unknown.

General study points: Nearly half of spike-specific TCRs reportedly target unmutated variant regions. Spike was spanned by vaccine-associated CD4 TCRs, which were dominant at 160-218 and 743-854.

The gene calls are TRBV6-4 and TRBJ2-5, with a weak D call TRBD1 (5 bases). This sequence originates from an adult in good health. This specimen consisted of peripheral blood, obtained on day 0 of AZD1222 vaccination. The CDR3 sequence: CASSVVKGETQYF. Here the CDR3 DNA reads TGTGCCAGCAGTGTAGTCAAGGGGGAGACCCAGTACTTC.